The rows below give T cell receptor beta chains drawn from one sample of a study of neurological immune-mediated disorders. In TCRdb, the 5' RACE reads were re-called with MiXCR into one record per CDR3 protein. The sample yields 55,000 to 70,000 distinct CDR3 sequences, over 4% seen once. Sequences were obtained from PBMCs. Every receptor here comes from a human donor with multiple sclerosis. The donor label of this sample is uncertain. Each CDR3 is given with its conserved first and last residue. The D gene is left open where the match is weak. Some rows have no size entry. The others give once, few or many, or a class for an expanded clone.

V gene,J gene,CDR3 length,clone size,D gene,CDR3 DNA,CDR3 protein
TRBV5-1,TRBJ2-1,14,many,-,TGCGCCAGCAGCTTGGTTGGGGCGTACAATGAGCAGTTCTTC,CASSLVGAYNEQFF
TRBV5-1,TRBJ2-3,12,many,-,TGCGCCAGCAGCTTTAAGGGAGATACGCAGTATTTT,CASSFKGDTQYF
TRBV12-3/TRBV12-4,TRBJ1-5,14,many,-,TGTGCCAGCAGTTTAACCAGGGTTTCCCTACCCCAGCATTTT,CASSLTRVSLPQHF
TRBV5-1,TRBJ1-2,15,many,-,TGCGCCAGCAGCTACTCCGGGCCCGCTAACTATGGCTACACCTTC,CASSYSGPANYGYTF
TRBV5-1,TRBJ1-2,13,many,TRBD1,TGCGCCAGCAGCTGGGACAGAGACTATGGCTACACCTTC,CASSWDRDYGYTF
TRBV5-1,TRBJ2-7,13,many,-,TGCGCCAGCAGCTTGGCCCCCAAGAGGGAGCAGTACTTC,CASSLAPKREQYF
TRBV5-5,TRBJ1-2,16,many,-,TGTGCCAGCAGTTGGACCTCGGGAACAGGGCTATGGGGCTACACCTTC,CASSWTSGTGLWGYTF
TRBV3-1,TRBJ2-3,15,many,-,TGTGCCAGCAGCCTATTCGGGACTGCTGCAGATACGCAGTATTTT,CASSLFGTAADTQYF
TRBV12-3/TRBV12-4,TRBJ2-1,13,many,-,TGTGCCAGCAGTTACGGGGGCCGTTTTGAGCAGTTCTTC,CASSYGGRFEQFF
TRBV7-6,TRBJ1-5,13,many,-,TGTGCCAGCAGCTTTGGAAGATATCAGCCCCAGCATTTT,CASSFGRYQPQHF
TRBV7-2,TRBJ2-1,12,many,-,TGTGCCAGCAGCTCACAGGGTGATGAGCAGTTCTTC,CASSSQGDEQFF
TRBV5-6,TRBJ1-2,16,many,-,TGTGCCAGCAGCTTGGGTCTCGGGGGTTATGGCTATGGCTACACCTTC,CASSLGLGGYGYGYTF
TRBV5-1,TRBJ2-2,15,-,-,TGCGCCAGCGGCCCCGGACAACCGAACACCGGGGAGCTGTTTTTT,CASGPGQPNTGELFF
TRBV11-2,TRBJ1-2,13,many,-,TGTGCCAGCAGCCTGACCCCCGACATGGGCTACACCTTC,CASSLTPDMGYTF
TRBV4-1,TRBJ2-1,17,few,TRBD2,TGCGCCAGCAGCCAGTTCTCTTCTAGCGGGGGGGCGAATGAGCAGTTCTTC,CASSQFSSSGGANEQFF
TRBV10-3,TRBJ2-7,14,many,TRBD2,TGTGCCATCAGTGAGCCTAGCGGGTCCTACGAGCAGTACTTC,CAISEPSGSYEQYF
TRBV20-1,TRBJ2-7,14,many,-,TGCAGTGCTAGAGATCACCTAAGCTCCTACGAGCAGTACTTC,CSARDHLSSYEQYF
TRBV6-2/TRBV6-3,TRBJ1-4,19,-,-,TGTGCCAGCAGTTACTCGCGGGTTGCCCCGTCCGGGACTAATGAAAAACTGTTTTTT,CASSYSRVAPSGTNEKLFF
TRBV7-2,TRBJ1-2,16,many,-,TGTGCCAGCAGCTTAGTTAGGCCCAGAAGGAGCTATGGCTACACCTTC,CASSLVRPRRSYGYTF
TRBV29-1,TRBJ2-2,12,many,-,TGCAGCGTGGGTAGGAACACCGGGGAGCTGTTTTTT,CSVGRNTGELFF
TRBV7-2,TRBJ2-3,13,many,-,TGTGCCAGCAGCTTGGTTGAGGGGGATACGCAGTATTTT,CASSLVEGDTQYF
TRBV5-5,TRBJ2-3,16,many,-,TGTGCCAGCAGCTCCCTAGGGACAGCGGGCGCAGATACGCAGTATTTT,CASSSLGTAGADTQYF
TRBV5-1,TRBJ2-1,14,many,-,TGCGCCAGCCGGAGTGATCTCGGGGACAATGAGCAGTTCTTC,CASRSDLGDNEQFF
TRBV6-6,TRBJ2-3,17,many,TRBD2,TGTGCCAGCAGTTACCCCTCGGGGGGGGGGCCCGCAGATACGCAGTATTTT,CASSYPSGGGPADTQYF
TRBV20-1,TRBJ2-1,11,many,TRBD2,TGCAGTGCCAGCGGGATAAATGAGCAGTTCTTC,CSASGINEQFF
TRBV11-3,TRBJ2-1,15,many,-,TGTGCCAGCAGCTTAGGGGGTTTGGCTAGCGATGAGCAGTTCTTC,CASSLGGLASDEQFF
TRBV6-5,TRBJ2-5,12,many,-,TGTGCCAGCAGTTCTTTAGGGGAGACCCAGTACTTC,CASSSLGETQYF
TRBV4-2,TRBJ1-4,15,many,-,TGTGCCAGCAGCCAGGCCCAGGATACTAATGAAAAACTGTTTTTT,CASSQAQDTNEKLFF
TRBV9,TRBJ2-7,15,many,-,TGTGCCAGCAGCGCCCTAGGGGACGGATCCTACGAGCAGTACTTC,CASSALGDGSYEQYF